Detailed here is one T cell receptor beta chain. The specificity of this receptor is unknown. No base quality values were provided; no much bigger clone lies one nucleotide off. The data originate from a study of CD8 T cells in ankylosing spondylitis (dated by TCRdb to 2017 to 2019). As for the study more broadly: The study set out to find disease-linked TCR variants by profiling T cell receptor beta repertoires in ankylosing spondylitis patients and healthy donors. In total, the full study cohort was made up of about 110 healthy donors and approximately 27 ankylosing spondylitis patients. Peripheral blood was sampled, and synovial fluid was also collected from ankylosing spondylitis patients.

Paper-wide results and their limitations: Significant enrichment of the disease-linked clones was reported in matched synovial fluid samples from ankylosing spondylitis patients. In peripheral blood, the disease-linked clones were found at relatively low frequencies and had a CD8+ phenotype. Blood from ankylosing spondylitis patients appeared to be characterized by a TCR beta motif composed of about eight highly homologous amino acid variants. Some motif variants had previously been reported in the synovial fluid and blood of reactive arthritis patients, which suggests shared mechanisms of disease initiation.

TCRdb shows the sequencer as Illumina HiSeq 2500. TCR beta libraries were prepared by quantitative 5'-RACE with molecular barcodes. On the study's bioinformatics: Disease-linked TCR variants were identified with a new computational method built on a probabilistic model of VDJ rearrangement. The public reads were run again by TCRdb, first through fastp at Q25 and then through MiXCR, and only productive beta chains were kept. Every entry covers one CDR3 protein and lists the most common genes and DNA from its rows. The V and J calls were not made by the authors but by TCRdb's processing. This sample lists 300,000 to 400,000 distinct CDR3 sequences; about 20% were detected once. Less than 20% of the sample lies in the top ten. This TCR was recovered from a male donor with ankylosing spondylitis. The material sequenced was blood, either unsorted or a sorted T cell fraction (not recorded which).

The CDR3 region reads CASSLSLQQFF. The DNA is as follows: TGTGCCAGCAGTTTAAGCTTACAGCAGTTCTTC. This sequence uses TRBV28 and TRBJ2-1; no confident D gene assignment can be made. The CDR3 numbers 11 residues from cysteine through phenylalanine. The only DNA kept is the CDR3, 33 bases in frame from the first base. Relative to germline, V is 2 bases shorter and J is 11 bases shorter, with 7 bases between their ends. According to the germline V gene, CDR1 reads MDHEN and CDR2 reads SYDVKM.